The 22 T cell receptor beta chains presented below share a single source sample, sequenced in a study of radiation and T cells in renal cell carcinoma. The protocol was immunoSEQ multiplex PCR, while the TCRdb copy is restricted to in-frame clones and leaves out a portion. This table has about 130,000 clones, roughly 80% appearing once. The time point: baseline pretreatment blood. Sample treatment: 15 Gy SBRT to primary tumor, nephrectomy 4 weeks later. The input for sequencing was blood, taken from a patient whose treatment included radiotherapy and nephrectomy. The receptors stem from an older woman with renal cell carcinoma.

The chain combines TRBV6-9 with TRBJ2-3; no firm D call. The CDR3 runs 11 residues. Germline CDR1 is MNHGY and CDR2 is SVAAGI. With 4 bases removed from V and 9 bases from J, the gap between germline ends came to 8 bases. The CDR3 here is CASSSRDTQYF. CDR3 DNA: TGTGCCAGCAGTTCTAGAGACACGCAGTATTTT.

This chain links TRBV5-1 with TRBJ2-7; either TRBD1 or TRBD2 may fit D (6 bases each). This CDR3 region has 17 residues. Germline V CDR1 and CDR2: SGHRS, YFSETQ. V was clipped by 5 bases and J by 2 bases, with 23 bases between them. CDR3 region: CASSSAGGGRPPYEQYF. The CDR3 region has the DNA TGCGCCAGCAGTTCCGCGGGTGGGGGGCGCCCGCCCTACGAGCAGTACTTC.

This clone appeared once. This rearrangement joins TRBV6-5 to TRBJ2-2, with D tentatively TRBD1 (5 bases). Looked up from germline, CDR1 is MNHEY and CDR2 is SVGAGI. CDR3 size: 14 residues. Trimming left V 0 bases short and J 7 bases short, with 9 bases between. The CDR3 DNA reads TGTGCCAGCAGTTACTCGATAGGGGTCGGGGAGCTGTTTTTT. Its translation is CASSYSIGVGELFF.

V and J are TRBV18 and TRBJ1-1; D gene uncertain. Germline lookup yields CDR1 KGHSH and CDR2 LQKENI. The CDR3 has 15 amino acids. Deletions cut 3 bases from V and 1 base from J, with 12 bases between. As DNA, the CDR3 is TGTGCCAGCTCACCTATCGGGAGTAAGAACACTGAAGCTTTCTTT. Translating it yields CASSPIGSKNTEAFF.

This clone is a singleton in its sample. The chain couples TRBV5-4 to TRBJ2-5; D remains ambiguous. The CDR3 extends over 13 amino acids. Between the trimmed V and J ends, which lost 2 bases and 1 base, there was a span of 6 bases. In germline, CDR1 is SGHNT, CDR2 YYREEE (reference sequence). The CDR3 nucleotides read TGTGCCAGCAGCTTAGGCCCCCAAGAGACCCAGTACTTC. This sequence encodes CASSLGPQETQYF.

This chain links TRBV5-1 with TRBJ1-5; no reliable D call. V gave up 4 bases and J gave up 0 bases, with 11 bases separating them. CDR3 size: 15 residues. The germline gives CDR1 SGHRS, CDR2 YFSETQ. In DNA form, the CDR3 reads TGCGCCAGCAGCAGGGATGGCTATAGCAATCAGCCCCAGCATTTT. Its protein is CASSRDGYSNQPQHF.

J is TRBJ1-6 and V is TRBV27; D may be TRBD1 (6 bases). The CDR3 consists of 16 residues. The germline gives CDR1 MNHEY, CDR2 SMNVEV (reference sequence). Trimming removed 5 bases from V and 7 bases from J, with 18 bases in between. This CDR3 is CASSPLGTLGNSPLHF. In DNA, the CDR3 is TGTGCCAGCAGTCCCCTGGGGACATTAGGCAATTCACCCCTCCACTTT.

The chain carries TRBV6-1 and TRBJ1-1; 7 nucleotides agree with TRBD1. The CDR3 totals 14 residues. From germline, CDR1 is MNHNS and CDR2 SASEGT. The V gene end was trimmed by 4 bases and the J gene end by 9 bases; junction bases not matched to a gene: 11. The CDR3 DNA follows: TGTGCCAGCAGTGGGGATTTCAAGGGGGCGCAAGCTTTCTTT. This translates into CASSGDFKGAQAFF.

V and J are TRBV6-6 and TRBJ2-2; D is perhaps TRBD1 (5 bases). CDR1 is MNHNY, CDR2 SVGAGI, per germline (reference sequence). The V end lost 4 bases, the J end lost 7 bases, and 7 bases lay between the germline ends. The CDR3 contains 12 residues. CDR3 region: CASSFQGGELFF. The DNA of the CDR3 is TGTGCCAGCAGTTTTCAGGGCGGGGAGCTGTTTTTT.

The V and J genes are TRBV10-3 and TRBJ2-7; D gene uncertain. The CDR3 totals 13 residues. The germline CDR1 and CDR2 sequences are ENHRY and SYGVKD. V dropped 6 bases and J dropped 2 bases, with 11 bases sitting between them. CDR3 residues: CAISRTDTYEQYF. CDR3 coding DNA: TGTGCCATCAGCAGGACCGATACCTACGAGCAGTACTTC.

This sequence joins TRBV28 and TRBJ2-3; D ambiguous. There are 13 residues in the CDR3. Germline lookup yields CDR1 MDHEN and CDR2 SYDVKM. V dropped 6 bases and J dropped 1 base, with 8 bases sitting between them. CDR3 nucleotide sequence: TGTGCCAGCAGCCCGACCCGCACAGATACGCAGTATTTT. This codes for CASSPTRTDTQYF. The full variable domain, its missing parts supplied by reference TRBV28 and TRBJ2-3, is DVKVTQSSRYLVKRTGEKVFLECVQDMDHENMFWYRQDPGLGLRLIYFSYDVKMKEKGDIPEGYSVSREKKERFSLILESASTNQTSMYLCASSPTRTDTQYFGPGTRLTVL.

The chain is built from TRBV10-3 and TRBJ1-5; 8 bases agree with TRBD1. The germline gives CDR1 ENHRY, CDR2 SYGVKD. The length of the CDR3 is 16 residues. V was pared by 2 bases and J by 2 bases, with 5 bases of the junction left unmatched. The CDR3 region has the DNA TGTGCCATCAGTGAGGCAGGGGGCGAGGGCAATCAGCCCCAGCATTTT. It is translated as CAISEAGGEGNQPQHF.

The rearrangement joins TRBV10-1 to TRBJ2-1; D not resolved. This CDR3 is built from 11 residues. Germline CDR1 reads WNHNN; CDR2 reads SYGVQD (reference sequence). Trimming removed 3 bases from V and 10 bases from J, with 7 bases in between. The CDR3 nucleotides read TGCGCCAGCAGTGATGCCGGCGAGCAGTTCTTC. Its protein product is CASSDAGEQFF.

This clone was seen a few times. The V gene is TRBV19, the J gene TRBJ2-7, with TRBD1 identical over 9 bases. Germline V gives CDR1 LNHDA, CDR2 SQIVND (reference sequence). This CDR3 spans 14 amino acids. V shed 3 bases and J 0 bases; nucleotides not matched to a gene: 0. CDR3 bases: TGTGCCAGTAGTATGACAGGGGGCTCCTACGAGCAGTACTTC. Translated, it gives CASSMTGGSYEQYF.

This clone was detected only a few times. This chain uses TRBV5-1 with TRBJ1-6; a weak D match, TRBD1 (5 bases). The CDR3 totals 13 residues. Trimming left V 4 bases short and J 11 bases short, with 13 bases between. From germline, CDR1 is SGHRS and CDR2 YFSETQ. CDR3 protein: CASSERGGTPLHF. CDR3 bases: TGCGCCAGCAGCGAAAGGGGAGGCACACCCCTCCACTTT. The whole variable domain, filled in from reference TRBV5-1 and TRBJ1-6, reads KAGVTQTPRYLIKTRGQQVTLSCSPISGHRSVSWYQQTPGQGLQFLFEYFSETQRNKGNFPGRFSGRQFSNSRSEMNVSTLELGDSALYLCASSERGGTPLHFGNGTRLTVT.

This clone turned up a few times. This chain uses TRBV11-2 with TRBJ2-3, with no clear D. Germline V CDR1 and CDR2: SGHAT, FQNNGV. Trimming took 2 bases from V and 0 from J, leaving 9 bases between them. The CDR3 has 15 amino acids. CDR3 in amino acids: CASSLNPSSTDTQYF. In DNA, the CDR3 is TGTGCCAGCAGCTTAAACCCTTCTAGCACAGATACGCAGTATTTT.

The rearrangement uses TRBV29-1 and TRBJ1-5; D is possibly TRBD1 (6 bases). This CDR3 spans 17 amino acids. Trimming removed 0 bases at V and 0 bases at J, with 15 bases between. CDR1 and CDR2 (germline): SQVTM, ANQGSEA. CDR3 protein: CSVEERRGPLSNQPQHF. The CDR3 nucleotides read TGCAGCGTTGAAGAGCGGCGGGGGCCCCTTAGCAATCAGCCCCAGCATTTT.

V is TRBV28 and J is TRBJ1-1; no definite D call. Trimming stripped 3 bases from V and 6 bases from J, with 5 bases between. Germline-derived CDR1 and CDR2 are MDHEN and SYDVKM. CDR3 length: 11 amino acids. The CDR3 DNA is TGTGCCAGCAGTTTTCTTGCTGAAGCTTTCTTT. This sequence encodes CASSFLAEAFF.

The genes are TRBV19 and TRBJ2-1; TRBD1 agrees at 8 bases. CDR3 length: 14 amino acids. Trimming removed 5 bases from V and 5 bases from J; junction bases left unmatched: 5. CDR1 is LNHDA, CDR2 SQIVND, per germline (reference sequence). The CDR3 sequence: CASSSDRANNEQFF. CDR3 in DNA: TGTGCCAGTAGTTCGGACAGGGCCAACAATGAGCAGTTCTTC.

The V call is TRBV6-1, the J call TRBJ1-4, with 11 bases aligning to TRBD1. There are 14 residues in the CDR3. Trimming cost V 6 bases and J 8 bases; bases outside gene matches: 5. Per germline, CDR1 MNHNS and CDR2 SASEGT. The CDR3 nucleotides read TGTGCCAGCAGGGGGGACAGGGGGAACGAAAAACTGTTTTTT. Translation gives CASRGDRGNEKLFF.

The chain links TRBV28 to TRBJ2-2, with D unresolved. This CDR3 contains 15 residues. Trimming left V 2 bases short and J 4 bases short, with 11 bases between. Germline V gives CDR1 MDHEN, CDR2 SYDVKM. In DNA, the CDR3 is TGTGCCAGCAGTTTACCCACGGGCCCCACCGGGGAGCTGTTTTTT. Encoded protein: CASSLPTGPTGELFF. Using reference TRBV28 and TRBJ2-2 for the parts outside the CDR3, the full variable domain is DVKVTQSSRYLVKRTGEKVFLECVQDMDHENMFWYRQDPGLGLRLIYFSYDVKMKEKGDIPEGYSVSREKKERFSLILESASTNQTSMYLCASSLPTGPTGELFFGEGSRLTVL.

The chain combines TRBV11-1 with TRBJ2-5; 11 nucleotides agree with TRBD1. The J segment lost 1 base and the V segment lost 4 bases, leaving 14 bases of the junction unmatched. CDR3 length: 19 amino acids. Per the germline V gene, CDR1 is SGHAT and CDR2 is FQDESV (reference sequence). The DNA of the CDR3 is TGTGCCAGCAGCTGCTTTGTGGACAGGGGGCCCACCATCCAAGAGACCCAGTACTTC. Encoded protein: CASSCFVDRGPTIQETQYF.